These 29 T cell receptor beta chains were sequenced from one sample in a study of T-cell memory formation after mild COVID-19. MiXCR was run by TCRdb on the 5' RACE reads, yielding one entry per CDR3 protein. The data hold around 450,000 distinct CDR3 sequences, with roughly a quarter observed a single time. The sequenced sample consisted of PBMCs or a T cell subset sorted from them (not recorded which). The source is an adult woman who had mild COVID-19 (a few samples of this study predate the infection). Cell type and time point are not known.

The table lists this clonotype with a few counts. The chain combines TRBV4-1 with TRBJ1-2; D not resolved. CDR1 and CDR2 from the germline V gene are MGHRA and YSYEKL. V was trimmed by 0 bases and J by 4 bases, leaving 12 bases between them. This CDR3 region has 15 residues. The CDR3 loop is CASSQDLWGVYGYTF. As DNA, the CDR3 is TGCGCCAGCAGCCAAGATCTCTGGGGTGTCTATGGCTACACCTTC.

This clonotype was recorded a few times. The V and J genes are TRBV7-8 and TRBJ2-3, with 10 bases that match TRBD1. Losses at the gene ends were 10 bases for V and 4 bases for J; bases not matched to a gene: 26. CDR1 is SGHVS and CDR2 is FQNEAQ in the germline V gene. This CDR3 region has 20 residues. The CDR3: CATCSAHPGQGIFLADTQYF. In nucleotides, the CDR3 is TGTGCCACCTGTTCAGCCCACCCGGGACAGGGGATTTTTCTTGCAGATACGCAGTATTTT.

This clonotype turned up a few times. This CDR3 reads CASSGISGLAGTYEQYF. The CDR3 bases are TGTGCCAGCAGTGGTATCTCGGGACTAGCGGGAACCTACGAGCAGTACTTC. The gene calls are TRBV25-1 and TRBJ2-7; the match to TRBD2 covers 13 bases. Germline CDR1 MGHDK, CDR2 SYGVNS. The CDR3 totals 17 residues. Trimming cost V 4 bases and J 2 bases; bases outside gene matches: 8.

The rearrangement joins TRBV5-1 to TRBJ1-2; 7 nucleotides align to TRBD1. This CDR3 has 12 amino acids. Germline V gene sequence: CDR1 SGHRS, CDR2 YFSETQ. Germline trimming cut 3 bases from V and 8 bases from J; bases unmatched to any gene: 4. CDR3 nucleotides: TGCGCCAGCAGCTGGACAGGCAACGGCTACACCTTC. This encodes CASSWTGNGYTF.

J is TRBJ2-3 and V is TRBV2; 8 bases match TRBD2. Germline V gene lookup returns CDR1 SNHLY and CDR2 FYNNEI. The CDR3 covers 16 residues. V lost 3 bases and J lost 4; bases outside the gene matches: 9. CDR3 sequence reads: CASSDASGRGPDTQYF. The DNA of the CDR3 is TGTGCCAGCAGTGATGCTAGCGGGCGCGGTCCAGATACGCAGTATTTT.

The chain combines TRBV15 with TRBJ2-2, with D tentatively TRBD1 (6 bases). CDR1 and CDR2 from the germline V gene are LNHNV and YYDKDF (reference sequence). Between the trimmed V and J ends, which lost 4 bases and 4 bases, there was a span of 10 bases. The CDR3 is 14 amino acids. DNA for the CDR3: TGTGCCACCAGCATTAAGGGGGTCACCGGGGAGCTGTTTTTT. Translating it yields CATSIKGVTGELFF.

There are a few counts of this clonotype. The chain is built from TRBV15 and TRBJ2-2; D is unresolved. The ends were cut back, 3 bases at V and 4 bases at J, with 9 bases in the middle. The germline V gene has CDR1 LNHNV and CDR2 YYDKDF (reference sequence). This CDR3 has 14 residues. The CDR3 nucleotides read TGTGCCACCAGCAGTCCTTTGATCACCGGGGAGCTGTTTTTT. It yields the protein CATSSPLITGELFF.

The CDR3 loop is CASSRAMNTEAFF. The CDR3 bases are TGTGCCAGCAGCCGGGCCATGAACACTGAAGCTTTCTTT. The chain joins TRBV7-9 to TRBJ1-1; no reliable D call. CDR1 and CDR2 (germline): SEHNR, FQNEAQ (reference sequence). The CDR3 is 13 amino acids. Trimming took 5 bases from V and 0 from J, leaving 7 bases between them. Using reference TRBV7-9 and TRBJ1-1 for the parts outside the CDR3, the full variable domain is DTGVSQNPRHKITKRGQNVTFRCDPISEHNRLYWYRQTLGQGPEFLTYFQNEAQLEKSRLLSDRFSAERPKGSFSTLEIQRTEQGDSAMYLCASSRAMNTEAFFGQGTRLTVV.

In this sample, this clonotype turned up a few times. V is TRBV24-1 and J is TRBJ1-1; 10 nucleotides line up with TRBD1. Trimming took 0 bases from V and 10 from J; bases not matched to a gene: 4. Germline V gives CDR1 KGHDR, CDR2 SFDVKD. CDR3 length: 14 amino acids. The CDR3 DNA sequence: TGTGCCACCAGTGATTTGGGGACAGGGGATGGAGCTTTCTTT. As protein: CATSDLGTGDGAFF.

This clonotype showed up just once. This chain joins TRBV7-6 and TRBJ2-7; D gene ambiguous. The V end was cut by 4 bases, the J end by 6 bases, with 10 bases between. The CDR3 length is 12 residues. Germline CDR1 and CDR2: SGHVS and FNYEAQ. CDR3 in amino acids: CASSSTTGEQYF. The CDR3, as DNA: TGTGCCAGCAGCTCCACTACTGGCGAGCAGTACTTC.

This clonotype was observed a handful of times. The rearrangement joins TRBV4-2 to TRBJ1-4; tentatively, D is TRBD1 (5 bases). V lost 11 bases to trimming and J lost 0 bases, with 10 bases between them. The CDR3 length is 13 residues. Germline loops: CDR1 LGHNA, CDR2 YNFKEQ. DNA for the CDR3: TGTGCCTCGGGGGTCTCAACTAATGAAAAACTGTTTTTT. This translates into CASGVSTNEKLFF.

The chain is built from TRBV12-3 or TRBV12-4 and TRBJ2-3; perhaps TRBD2 as D (5 bases). With 5 bases removed from V and 5 bases from J, the gap between germline ends came to 8 bases. The CDR3 length is 12 residues. CDR3 region: CASSRRGDTQYF. CDR3 coding DNA: TGTGCCAGCAGTCGACGGGGAGATACGCAGTATTTT.

This clonotype was seen a few times. The chain has TRBV7-2 and TRBJ2-1; D remains unclear. Germline CDR1 reads SGHTA; CDR2 reads FQGNSA. The CDR3 extends over 13 amino acids. V was cut by 3 bases and J by 7 bases, with 10 bases left in between. This CDR3 reads CASSFRAVNEQFF. The CDR3 coding sequence is TGTGCCAGCAGCTTTAGGGCCGTGAATGAGCAGTTCTTC. Supplemented by reference TRBV7-2 and TRBJ2-1, the full variable domain reads GAGVSQSPSNKVTEKGKDVELRCDPISGHTALYWYRQSLGQGLEFLIYFQGNSAPDKSGLPSDRFSAERTGGSVSTLTIQRTQQEDSAVYLCASSFRAVNEQFFGPGTRLTVL.

This clonotype occurred a few times. The gene calls are TRBV4-2 and TRBJ2-3, with D unclear. V gave up 0 bases and J gave up 4 bases, with 8 bases separating them. The germline gives CDR1 LGHNA, CDR2 YNFKEQ. The CDR3 runs to 14 residues. The CDR3: CASSQEDPSDTQYF. The CDR3 coding sequence is TGTGCCAGCAGCCAAGAGGACCCCTCAGATACGCAGTATTTT.

This clonotype was found a few times. J is TRBJ1-2 and V is TRBV4-1; D is unclear. CDR3 length: 13 residues. Trimming removed 3 bases from V and 7 bases from J, with 12 bases in between. Germline V gene sequence: CDR1 MGHRA, CDR2 YSYEKL. The CDR3 loop is CASSQRPLGGYTF. For the CDR3, the DNA is TGCGCCAGCAGCCAGAGACCGCTCGGTGGCTACACCTTC.

In this sample, this clonotype turned up a few times. The rearrangement joins TRBV3-1 to TRBJ2-3, with TRBD2 as a possible D gene (7 bases). The CDR3 consists of 13 residues. Germline lookup yields CDR1 LGHDT and CDR2 YNNKEL (reference sequence). With 3 bases removed from V and 5 bases from J, the gap between germline ends came to 9 bases. CDR3 amino acids: CASSQRGGDTQYF. In nucleotides, the CDR3 is TGTGCCAGCAGCCAGAGGGGGGGAGATACGCAGTATTTT.

The chain couples TRBV19 to TRBJ2-1, with D perhaps TRBD2 (6 bases). The CDR3 consists of 17 residues. With 7 bases removed from V and 2 bases from J, the gap between germline ends came to 21 bases. Germline V lookup: CDR1 LNHDA, CDR2 SQIVND (reference sequence). In nucleotides, the CDR3 is TGTGCCAGTACTACCCGAGCCGGCGGGGCAACCTACAATGAGCAGTTCTTC. Its protein product is CASTTRAGGATYNEQFF.

The chain is built from TRBV14 and TRBJ2-4; TRBD1 aligns across 8 bases. Germline CDR1 and CDR2: SGHDN and FVKESK. Unmatched junction bases numbered 8, after V lost 0 bases and J lost 1 base. There are 18 residues in the CDR3. Here the CDR3 reads CASSQDSRTGSAKNIQYF. The CDR3 bases are TGTGCCAGCAGCCAAGATTCTAGGACAGGGTCGGCCAAAAACATTCAGTACTTC.

There are a few counts of this clonotype. The chain uses TRBV6-1 and TRBJ1-1; weak D call: TRBD1 (5 bases). Germline V gene data show CDR1 as MNHNS and CDR2 as SASEGT. CDR3 length equals 17 residues. V was clipped by 1 base and J by 6 bases, with 21 bases between them. CDR3 DNA: TGTGCCAGCAGTGAAGGAAGGCTAGGGCCAGGGAAGGCTGAAGCTTTCTTT. It codes for CASSEGRLGPGKAEAFF.

V is TRBV2 and J is TRBJ2-7; D is undetermined. Germline CDR1 is SNHLY and CDR2 is FYNNEI. CDR3 size: 15 residues. Trimming took off 7 bases at V and 0 bases at J, with 16 bases between the two ends. CDR3 protein: CASNPTVDHSYEQYF. CDR3 DNA sequence: TGTGCCAGCAACCCAACAGTGGACCACTCCTACGAGCAGTACTTC. Full variable domain (missing parts from reference TRBV2 and TRBJ2-7): EPEVTQTPSHQVTQMGQEVILRCVPISNHLYFYWYRQILGQKVEFLVSFYNNEISEKSEIFDDQFSVERPDGSNFTLKIRSTKLEDSAMYFCASNPTVDHSYEQYFGPGTRLTVT.

V usage is TRBV19 and J usage is TRBJ1-2, with 7 bases fitting TRBD1. The CDR3 runs to 15 residues. V was pared by 2 bases and J by 3 bases, with 6 bases of the junction left unmatched. CDR1 is LNHDA, CDR2 SQIVND, per germline (reference sequence). CDR3 sequence: CASSIPGTVDYGYTF. The CDR3 nucleotides are TGTGCCAGTAGTATACCCGGGACAGTCGACTATGGCTACACCTTC.

The gene calls are TRBV3-2 and TRBJ2-7; the D call TRBD1 from the table was never checked on the DNA. TRBV3-2 has pseudogene status. CDR3 length: 18 amino acids. CDR3 DNA: TGTGCCAGCAGCCAAGATCTTCGAAGGGGTTTCTTGCTTTGGGAGCAGTACTTC. Its translation is CASSQDLRRGFLLWEQYF.

Only a few counts were recorded for this clonotype. V is TRBV14 and J is TRBJ2-2, with D tentatively TRBD1 (6 bases). V was trimmed by 6 bases and J by 6 bases, leaving 11 bases between them. The germline V gene has CDR1 SGHDN and CDR2 FVKESK. The CDR3 has 13 residues. DNA for the CDR3: TGTGCCAGCAGGAGAACAGGGCCCGGGGAGCTGTTTTTT. Encoded protein: CASRRTGPGELFF.

The chain has TRBV6-5 and TRBJ2-7; TRBD2 matches 13 bases. The CDR3 runs to 14 residues. CDR1 and CDR2 from the germline V gene are MNHEY and SVGAGI. The V and J ends lost 4 bases and 5 bases, in that order; junction bases with no gene match: 2. CDR3: CASSWTSGSDEQYF. The CDR3 nucleotides read TGTGCCAGCAGTTGGACTAGCGGGAGTGACGAGCAGTACTTC.

This chain connects TRBV20-1 to TRBJ1-2, with 12 bases identical to TRBD1. V dropped 0 bases and J dropped 8; count of bases not matched to a gene: 4. This CDR3 is built from 14 residues. In germline, CDR1 is DFQATT, CDR2 SNEGSKA (reference sequence). CDR3 in amino acids: CSAREGQGAGGYTF. The DNA of the CDR3 is TGCAGTGCTAGAGAGGGACAGGGGGCTGGAGGCTACACCTTC.

The V and J genes are TRBV20-1 and TRBJ1-2, with D perhaps matching TRBD1 (5 bases). This CDR3 has 13 residues. Trimming pared 3 bases from V and 7 bases from J, leaving 15 bases between. Germline V gives CDR1 DFQATT, CDR2 SNEGSKA (reference sequence). The CDR3 loop is CSASLQGASGYTF. The CDR3 coding sequence is TGCAGTGCTAGTCTGCAGGGTGCAAGTGGCTACACCTTC.

The rearrangement uses TRBV6-5 and TRBJ2-7; tentatively, D is TRBD1 or TRBD2 (6 bases each). V dropped 6 bases and J dropped 2 bases, with 17 bases sitting between them. The CDR3 totals 15 residues. Per the germline V gene, CDR1 is MNHEY and CDR2 is SVGAGI. This CDR3 is CASREGRGLPYEQYF. The DNA of the CDR3 is TGTGCCAGCAGGGAGGGCAGGGGCCTCCCCTACGAGCAGTACTTC.

In its sample, this clonotype was seen a few times. V is TRBV29-1 and J is TRBJ1-2; TRBD1 aligns across 8 bases. CDR3 length equals 13 residues. Germline V gives CDR1 SQVTM, CDR2 ANQGSEA. V lost 2 bases, J lost 8 bases, and 7 bases stayed unmatched. Written as DNA, the CDR3 is TGCAGCGTTGAACCGACAGGGGTTCGGGGCTACACCTTC. Protein product: CSVEPTGVRGYTF.

This rearrangement joins TRBV7-6 to TRBJ2-3; D is possibly TRBD2 (5 bases). The CDR3 consists of 14 residues. The V gene lost 0 bases and the J gene lost 8 bases, with 12 bases spanning the gap. Germline V gene lookup returns CDR1 SGHVS and CDR2 FNYEAQ. In DNA form, the CDR3 reads TGTGCCAGCAGCTTAGCGCAGCGGTCAGGTACGCAGTATTTT. This translates into CASSLAQRSGTQYF.